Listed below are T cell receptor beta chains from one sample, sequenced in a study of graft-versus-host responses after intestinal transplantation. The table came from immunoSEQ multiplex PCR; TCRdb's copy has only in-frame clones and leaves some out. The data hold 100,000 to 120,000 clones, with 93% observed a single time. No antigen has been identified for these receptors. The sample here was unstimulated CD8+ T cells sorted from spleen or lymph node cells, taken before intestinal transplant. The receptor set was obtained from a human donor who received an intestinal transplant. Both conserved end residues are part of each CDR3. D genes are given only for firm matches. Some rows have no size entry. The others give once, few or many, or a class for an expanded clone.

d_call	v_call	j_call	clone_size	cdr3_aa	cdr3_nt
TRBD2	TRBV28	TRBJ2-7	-	CASSPRTSGNSYEQYF	TGTGCCAGCAGTCCACGGACTAGCGGAAACTCCTACGAGCAGTACTTC
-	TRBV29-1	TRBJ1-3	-	CSVEGAGQSGNTIYF	TGCAGCGTTGAGGGGGCCGGGCAATCAGGAAACACCATATATTTT
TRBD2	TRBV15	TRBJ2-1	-	CATSRDLRKRELNNEQFF	TGTGCCACCAGCAGAGATTTAAGGAAGCGGGAGCTTAATAATGAGCAGTTCTTC
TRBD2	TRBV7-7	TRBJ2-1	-	CASSFRAGGGNEQFF	TGTGCTAGCAGCTTTCGGGCGGGAGGTGGGAATGAGCAGTTCTTC
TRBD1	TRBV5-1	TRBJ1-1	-	CASSLNPRDREAFF	TGCGCCAGCAGCTTGAATCCCCGGGACAGGGAAGCTTTCTTT
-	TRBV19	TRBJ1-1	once	CASTPTQVSNTEAFF	TGTGCCAGTACCCCCACACAGGTCTCGAACACTGAAGCTTTCTTT
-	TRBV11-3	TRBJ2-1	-	CASSLVYNEQFF	TGTGCCAGCAGCTTAGTTTACAATGAGCAGTTCTTC
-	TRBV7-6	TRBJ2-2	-	CASSLFKNTGELFF	TGTGCCAGCAGCTTATTCAAGAACACCGGGGAGCTGTTTTTT
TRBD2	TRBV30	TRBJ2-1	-	CAWTLGLAGNEQFF	TGTGCCTGGACCCTGGGACTAGCGGGCAATGAGCAGTTCTTC
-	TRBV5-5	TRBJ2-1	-	CASSLLRDVEEQFF	TGTGCCAGCAGCTTGCTTAGGGACGTTGAAGAGCAGTTCTTC
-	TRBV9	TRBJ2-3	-	CASSVEGGLTTEDTQYF	TGTGCCAGCAGCGTTGAGGGGGGACTTACCACCGAGGATACGCAGTATTTT
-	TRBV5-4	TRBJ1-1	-	CASSPRTGNTEAFF	TGTGCCAGCAGCCCACGGACGGGGAACACTGAAGCTTTCTTT
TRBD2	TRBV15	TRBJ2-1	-	CATSRPGYGTSGTNEQFF	TGTGCCACCAGCAGACCAGGCTACGGGACTAGCGGGACCAATGAGCAGTTCTTC
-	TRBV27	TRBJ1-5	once	CASSLRGSQPQHF	TGTGCCAGCAGTTTACGGGGTTCTCAGCCCCAGCATTTT
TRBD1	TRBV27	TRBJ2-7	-	CASSSHDRVTYEQYF	TGTGCCAGCAGTTCTCACGACAGGGTGACCTACGAGCAGTACTTC
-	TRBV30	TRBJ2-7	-	CAWSPEVIYEQYF	TGTGCCTGGAGTCCAGAAGTCATCTACGAGCAGTACTTC
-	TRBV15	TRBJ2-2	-	CATSRDIAAINTGELFF	TGTGCCACCAGCAGAGATATCGCAGCCATTAACACCGGGGAGCTGTTTTTT
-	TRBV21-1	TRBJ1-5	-	CASSKRPWDRGLKLSNQPQHF	TGTGCCAGCAGCAAGAGGCCTTGGGACAGGGGCCTTAAGTTGAGCAATCAGCCCCAGCATTTT
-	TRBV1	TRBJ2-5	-	CTSSPIPEREGLGETQYF	TGCACCAGCAGCCCTATACCTGAGCGGGAGGGCCTCGGAGAGACCCAGTACTTC
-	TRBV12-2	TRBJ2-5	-	CASRFAPGTSGFTAQYF	-
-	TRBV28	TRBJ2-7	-	CASRAPRAGPYEQYF	TGTGCCAGCAGAGCCCCCAGGGCAGGACCCTACGAGCAGTACTTC
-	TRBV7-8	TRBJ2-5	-	CASSSAWAQETQYF	TGTGCCAGCAGCTCCGCCTGGGCTCAAGAGACCCAGTACTTC
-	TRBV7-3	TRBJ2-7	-	CASSFGGSSYEQYF	TGTGCCAGCAGCTTCGGCGGTAGCTCCTACGAGCAGTACTTC
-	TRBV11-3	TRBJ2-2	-	CASSLEGGLNTGELFF	TGTGCCAGCAGCTTAGAAGGAGGGCTTAACACCGGGGAGCTGTTTTTT
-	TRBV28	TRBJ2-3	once	CASSFKAWNTDTQYF	TGTGCCAGCAGTTTTAAAGCCTGGAACACAGATACGCAGTATTTT
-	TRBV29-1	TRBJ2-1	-	CSVEIVGERHEQFF	TGCAGCGTTGAGATTGTTGGGGAGCGACATGAGCAGTTCTTC
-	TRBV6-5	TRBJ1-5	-	CASSQGRRDQPQHF	TGTGCCAGCAGCCAGGGACGGCGCGATCAGCCCCAGCATTTT
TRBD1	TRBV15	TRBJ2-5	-	CATSGDRVRQETQYF	TGTGCCACCAGCGGGGACAGGGTCAGGCAAGAGACCCAGTACTTC
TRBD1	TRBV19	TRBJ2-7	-	CASSIRQGAYEQYF	TGTGCCAGTAGTATCCGGCAGGGGGCCTACGAGCAGTACTTC
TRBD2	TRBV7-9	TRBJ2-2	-	CASSLGLAGMNTGELFF	TGTGCCAGCAGCTTAGGCCTAGCGGGAATGAACACCGGGGAGCTGTTTTTT
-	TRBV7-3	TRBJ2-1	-	CASSLGTSSSYNEQFF	TGTGCCAGCAGCTTGGGAACATCCAGCTCCTACAATGAGCAGTTCTTC
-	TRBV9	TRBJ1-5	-	CASSVTGSGQPQHF	TGTGCCAGCAGCGTCACAGGGTCCGGTCAGCCCCAGCATTTT